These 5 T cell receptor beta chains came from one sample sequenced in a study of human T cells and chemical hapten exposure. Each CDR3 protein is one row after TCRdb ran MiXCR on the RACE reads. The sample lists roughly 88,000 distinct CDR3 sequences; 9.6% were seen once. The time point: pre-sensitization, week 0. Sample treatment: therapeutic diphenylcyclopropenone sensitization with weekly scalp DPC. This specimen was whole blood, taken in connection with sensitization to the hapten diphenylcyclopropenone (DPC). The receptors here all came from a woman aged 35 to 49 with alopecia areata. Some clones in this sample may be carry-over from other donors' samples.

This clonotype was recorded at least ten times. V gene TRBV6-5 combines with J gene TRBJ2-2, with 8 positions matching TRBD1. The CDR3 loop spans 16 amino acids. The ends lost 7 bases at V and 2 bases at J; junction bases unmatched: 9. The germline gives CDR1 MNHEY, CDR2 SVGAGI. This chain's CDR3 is CASIEVAGGNTGELFF. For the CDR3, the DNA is TGTGCCAGCATCGAGGTGGCAGGGGGCAACACCGGGGAGCTGTTTTTT.

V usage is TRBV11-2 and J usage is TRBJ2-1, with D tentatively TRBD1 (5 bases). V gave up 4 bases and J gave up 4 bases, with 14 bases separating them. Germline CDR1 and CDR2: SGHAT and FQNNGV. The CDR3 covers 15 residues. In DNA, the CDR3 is TGTGCCAGCAGCTGGGGCCAAGGGGTGTACAATGAGCAGTTCTTC. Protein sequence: CASSWGQGVYNEQFF.

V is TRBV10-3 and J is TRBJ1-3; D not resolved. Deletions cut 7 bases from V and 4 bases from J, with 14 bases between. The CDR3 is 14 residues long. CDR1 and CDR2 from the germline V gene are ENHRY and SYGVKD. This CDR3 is CAINAVLGGNTIYF. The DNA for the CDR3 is TGTGCCATCAACGCCGTCTTGGGAGGAAACACCATATATTTT.

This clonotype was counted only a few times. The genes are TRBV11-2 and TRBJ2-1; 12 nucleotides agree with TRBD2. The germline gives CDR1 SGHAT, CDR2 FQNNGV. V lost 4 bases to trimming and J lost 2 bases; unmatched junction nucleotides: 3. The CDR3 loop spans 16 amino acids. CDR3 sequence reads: CASSYSSGGAYNEQFF. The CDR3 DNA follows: TGTGCCAGCAGCTACTCTAGCGGGGGGGCCTACAATGAGCAGTTCTTC.

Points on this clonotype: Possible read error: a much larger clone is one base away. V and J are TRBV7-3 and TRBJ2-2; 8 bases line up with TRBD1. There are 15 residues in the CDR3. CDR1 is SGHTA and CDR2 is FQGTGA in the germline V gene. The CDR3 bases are TGTGCCAGCAGCACGACAGGGGATCCCACCGGGGAGCTGGTTTTT. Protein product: CASSTTGDPTGELVF.